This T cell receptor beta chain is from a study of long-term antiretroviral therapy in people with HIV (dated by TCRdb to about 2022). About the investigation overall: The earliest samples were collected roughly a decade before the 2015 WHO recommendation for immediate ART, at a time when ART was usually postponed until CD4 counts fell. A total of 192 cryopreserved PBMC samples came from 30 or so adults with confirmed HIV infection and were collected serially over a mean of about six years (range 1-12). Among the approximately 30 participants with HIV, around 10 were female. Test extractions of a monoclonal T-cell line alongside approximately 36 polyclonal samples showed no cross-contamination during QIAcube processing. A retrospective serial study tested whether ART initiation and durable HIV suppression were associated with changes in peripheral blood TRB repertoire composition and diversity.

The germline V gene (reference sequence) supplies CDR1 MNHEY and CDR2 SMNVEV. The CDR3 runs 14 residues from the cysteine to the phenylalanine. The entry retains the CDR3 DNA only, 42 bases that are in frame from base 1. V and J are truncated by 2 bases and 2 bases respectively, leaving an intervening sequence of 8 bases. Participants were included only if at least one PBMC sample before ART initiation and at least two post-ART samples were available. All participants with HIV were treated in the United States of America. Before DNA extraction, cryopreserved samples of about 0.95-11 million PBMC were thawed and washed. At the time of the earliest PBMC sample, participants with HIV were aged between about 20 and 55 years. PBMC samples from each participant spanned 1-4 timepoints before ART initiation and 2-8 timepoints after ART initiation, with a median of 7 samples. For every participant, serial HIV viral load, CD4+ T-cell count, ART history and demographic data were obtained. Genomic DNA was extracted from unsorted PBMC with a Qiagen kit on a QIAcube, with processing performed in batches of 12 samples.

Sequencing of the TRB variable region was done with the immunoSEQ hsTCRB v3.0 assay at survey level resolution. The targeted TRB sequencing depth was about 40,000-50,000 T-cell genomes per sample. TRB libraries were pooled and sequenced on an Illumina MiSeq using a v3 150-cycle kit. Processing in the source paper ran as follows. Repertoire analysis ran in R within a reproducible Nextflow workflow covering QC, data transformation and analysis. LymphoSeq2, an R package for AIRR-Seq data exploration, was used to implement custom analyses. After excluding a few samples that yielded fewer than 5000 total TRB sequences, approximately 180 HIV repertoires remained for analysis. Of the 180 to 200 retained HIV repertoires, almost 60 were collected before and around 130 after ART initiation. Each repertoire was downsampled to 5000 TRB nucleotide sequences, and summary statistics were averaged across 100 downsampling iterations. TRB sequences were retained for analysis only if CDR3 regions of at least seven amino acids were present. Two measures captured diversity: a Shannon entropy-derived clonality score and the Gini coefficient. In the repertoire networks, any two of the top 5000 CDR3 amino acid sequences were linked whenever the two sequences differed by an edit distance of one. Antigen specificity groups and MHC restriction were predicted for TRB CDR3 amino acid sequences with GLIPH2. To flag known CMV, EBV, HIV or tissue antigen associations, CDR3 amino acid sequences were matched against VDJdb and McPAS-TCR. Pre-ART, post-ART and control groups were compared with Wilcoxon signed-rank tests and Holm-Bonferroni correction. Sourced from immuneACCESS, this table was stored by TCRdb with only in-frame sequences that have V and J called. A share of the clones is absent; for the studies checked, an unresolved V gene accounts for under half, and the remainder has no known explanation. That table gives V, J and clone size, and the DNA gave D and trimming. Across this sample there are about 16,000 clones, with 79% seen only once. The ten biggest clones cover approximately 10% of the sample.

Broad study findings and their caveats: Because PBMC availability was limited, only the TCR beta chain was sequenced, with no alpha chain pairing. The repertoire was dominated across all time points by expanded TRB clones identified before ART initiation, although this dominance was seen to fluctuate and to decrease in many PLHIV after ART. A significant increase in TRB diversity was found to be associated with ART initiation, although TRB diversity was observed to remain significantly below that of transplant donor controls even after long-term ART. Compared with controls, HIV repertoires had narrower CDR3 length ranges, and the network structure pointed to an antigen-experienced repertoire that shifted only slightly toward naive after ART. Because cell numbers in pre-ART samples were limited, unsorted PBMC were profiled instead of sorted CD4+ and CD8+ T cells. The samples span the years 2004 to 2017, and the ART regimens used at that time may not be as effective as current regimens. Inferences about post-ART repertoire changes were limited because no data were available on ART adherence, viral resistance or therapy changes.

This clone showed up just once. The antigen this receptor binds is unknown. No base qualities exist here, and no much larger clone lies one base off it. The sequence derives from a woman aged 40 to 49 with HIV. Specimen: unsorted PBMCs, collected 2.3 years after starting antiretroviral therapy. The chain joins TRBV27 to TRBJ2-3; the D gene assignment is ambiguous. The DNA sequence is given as TGTGCCAGCAGTTTAACGTGGATCACAGATACGCAGTATTTT. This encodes CASSLTWITDTQYF.